Following are 6 T cell receptor beta chains from one sample sequenced in a study of monozygotic twins with inflammatory bowel disease. TCRdb reanalyzed the 5' RACE reads and collapses them to one entry per CDR3 protein, without DNA. This sample's table reports approximately 390,000 distinct CDR3 sequences. The sequenced sample consisted of blood. The receptors originated from a human donor with ulcerative colitis or Crohn's disease, or a healthy co-twin of an affected twin (not recorded which).

This chain links TRBV12-3 or TRBV12-4 with TRBJ1-1; TCRdb indicates TRBD1, and absent DNA this call remains unverified. The CDR3 loop spans 19 amino acids. The CDR3 protein is CASSEPRTGGLISDTEAFF.

The gene calls are TRBV12-3 or TRBV12-4 and TRBJ2-7; TCRdb names TRBD1, which stays unverified in the absence of DNA. The CDR3 totals 13 residues. The CDR3 here is CASRDFREYEQYF.

This chain connects TRBV29-1 to TRBJ1-2; TCRdb lists TRBD1, though no DNA is available to test this call. The germline CDR1 and CDR2 sequences are SQVTM and ANQGSEA. The CDR3 is made up of 14 amino acids. CDR3 sequence: CSVGAQGESYGYTF.

The rearrangement uses TRBV5-1 and TRBJ1-1; lacking DNA, the TRBD1 call made by TCRdb goes unchecked. The CDR3 runs 14 residues. Germline values: CDR1 SGHRS, CDR2 YFSETQ. CDR3 sequence reads: CASRPGQGNTEAFF.

The chain links TRBV6-5 to TRBJ2-3; the TCRdb call, TRBD1, lacks DNA for checking. Germline CDR1 and CDR2: MNHEY and SVGAGI. The CDR3 sequence is 15 residues long. The CDR3 is CASSYSRGAPDTQYF.

The V and J genes are TRBV20-1 and TRBJ1-1; TCRdb names TRBD1, which stays unverified in the absence of DNA. In germline, CDR1 is DFQATT, CDR2 SNEGSKA (reference sequence). CDR3 length equals 14 residues. The CDR3 spells CSASQGGVFIEAFF.